Listed below are T cell receptor beta chains from one sample, sequenced in a study of T cells after yellow fever vaccination. TCRdb reanalysed the 5' RACE reads using MiXCR and keeps one entry per CDR3 protein. The data contain around 140,000 distinct CDR3 sequences, 7% to 9% of them singletons. This sample comprised CD4+ T cells sorted from PBMCs, obtained 5 days after the yellow fever booster vaccination. Receptors originate from a man between 25 and 39 years old who received the YFV17D yellow fever vaccine. Each CDR3 is given with its conserved first and last residue. A D gene is named only where the DNA matches it firmly. The size field is filled for only some rows; it gives once, few, many or a size class.

many,TRBV7-3,NA,TRBJ1-6,TGTGCCAGCAGCTCCTCCGGGTCTAGGAATTCACCCCTCCACTTT,CASSSSGSRNSPLHF
many,TRBV7-9,NA,TRBJ2-3,TGTGCCAGCAGCTTCGAACTAGGCACAGATACGCAGTATTTT,CASSFELGTDTQYF
few,TRBV5-1,NA,TRBJ2-5,TGCGCCAGCAGCCCAATGGGGTCGGAGGGAGAGACCCAGTACTTC,CASSPMGSEGETQYF
once,TRBV7-9,NA,TRBJ2-5,TGTGCCAGCGGGCCTTGGACCATGGGGGAGACCCAGTACTTC,CASGPWTMGETQYF
many,TRBV5-4,NA,TRBJ2-3,TGTGCCAGCAGCTATAACCCCACCACAGATACGCAGTATTTT,CASSYNPTTDTQYF
many,TRBV12-3/TRBV12-4,NA,TRBJ2-1,TGTGCCAGCAGGTACCGGGACTCTTCCTACAATGAGCAGTTCTTC,CASRYRDSSYNEQFF
many,TRBV29-1,TRBD2,TRBJ2-7,TGCAGCGTTGCGACAGGGTACCTAGCGGGGACCTACGAGCAGTACTTC,CSVATGYLAGTYEQYF
many,TRBV24-1,TRBD2,TRBJ2-1,TGTGCCACCAGTTCTTTCGAAGCGGGAGGGGGCAATGAGCAGTTCTTC,CATSSFEAGGGNEQFF
many,TRBV10-3,TRBD1,TRBJ2-7,TGTGCCATCAGTGAGTCGACCCTGCTTCACAGGGGCGCGTACGAGCAGTACTTC,CAISESTLLHRGAYEQYF
many,TRBV5-6,NA,TRBJ2-3,TGTGCCAGCAGCAACCTTCCACTTCTGACAGACACAGATACGCAGTATTTT,CASSNLPLLTDTDTQYF
many,TRBV5-5,NA,TRBJ2-1,TGTGCCAGCACCACTGAGGGTGGGGGAGCCTACAATGAGCAGTTCTTC,CASTTEGGGAYNEQFF
many,TRBV18,NA,TRBJ2-6,TGTGCCAGCTCACCACGAAATCGCTCTGGGGCCAACGTCCTGACTTTC,CASSPRNRSGANVLTF
few,TRBV18,NA,TRBJ1-3,TGTGCCAGCTCACCACCCATGGCCGGCTCTGGAAACACCATATATTTT,CASSPPMAGSGNTIYF
many,TRBV29-1,NA,TRBJ1-2,TGCAGCGTTATGGCCGCCTCTATGGGCTACACCTTC,CSVMAASMGYTF
many,TRBV20-1,NA,TRBJ2-7,TGCAGTCCGTTGGTGTTTGTTGGCTACGAGCAGTACTTC,CSPLVFVGYEQYF
many,TRBV7-9,TRBD2,TRBJ2-7,TGTGCCAGCAGCCCGTGGACTAGCGGGACGGTCGAGCAGTACTTC,CASSPWTSGTVEQYF
many,TRBV5-1,TRBD2,TRBJ2-1,TGCGCCAGCAGCTTTTCTTCTAGCGGGAGGTATGAGCAGTTCTTC,CASSFSSSGRYEQFF
many,TRBV3-1,NA,TRBJ2-1,TGTGCCAGCAGCCAATCAGGGTATGAGCAGTTCTTC,CASSQSGYEQFF
NA,TRBV29-1,NA,TRBJ2-3,TGCAGCGTCACTAGTAGATCGTACGCGCAGTATTTT,CSVTSRSYAQYF
many,TRBV20-1,TRBD1,TRBJ1-6,TGCAGTGCTAGAGATCTATCGTGGACAGGCGACTCACCCCTCCACTTT,CSARDLSWTGDSPLHF
many,TRBV7-9,NA,TRBJ1-1,TGTGCCAGCGGTCTCTTGGGGACTGAAGCTTTCTTT,CASGLLGTEAFF
many,TRBV7-2,TRBD2,TRBJ2-3,TGTGCCAGCAGCCCACGGTCCGGACTAGGGGTATATACGCAGTATTTT,CASSPRSGLGVYTQYF